This paragraph reports one T cell receptor beta chain. This sample was taken from a study of blood T cell repertoires in COVID-19. Study details: Acute and convalescent COVID-19 specimens originated in the United States, Italy and Spain. T cells, B-cell-depleted T cells, or PBMCs supplied cDNA or gDNA.

Clones were sequenced by immunoSEQ multiplex PCR, and TCRdb holds only the in-frame ones, with some missing. The data show fewer than 200,000 clones, 84% seen once. Everyone who took part was roughly 18 to 100 years old, and they came from 20 to 25 US areas. Membership in each cohort depended on participant-reported clinical history. Trimming cost V 4 bases and J 4 bases, with 17 bases left between them. Germline assignment: CDR1 GTSNPN and CDR2 SVGIG (reference sequence). The CDR3 contains 15 residues. V usage is TRBV30 and J usage is TRBJ1-3; possible D gene TRBD1, 6 bases. Sequenced input: PBMCs or T cells enriched from blood (not recorded which). The receptor was derived from a woman under 40 who had been exposed to COVID-19. As DNA, the CDR3 is TGTGCCTGGACCGTGGACAGTTTCTCAGGAAACACCATATATTTT. Its translation: CAWTVDSFSGNTIYF.